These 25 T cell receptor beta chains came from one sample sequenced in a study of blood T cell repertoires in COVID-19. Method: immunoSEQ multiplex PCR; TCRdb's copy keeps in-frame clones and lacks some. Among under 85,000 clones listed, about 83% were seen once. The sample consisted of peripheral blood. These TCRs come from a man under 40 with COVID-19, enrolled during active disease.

Here the CDR3 DNA reads TGTGCCAGCAGCTTCGAGGATAACCAGCCCCAGCATTTT. This translates into CASSFEDNQPQHF. V usage is TRBV5-4 and J usage is TRBJ1-5; D not resolved. V was clipped by 2 bases and J by 7 bases, with 10 bases between them. The CDR3 totals 13 residues. The germline gives CDR1 SGHNT, CDR2 YYREEE (reference sequence). The complete variable domain, with remaining parts taken from reference TRBV5-4 and TRBJ1-5, reads ETGVTQSPTHLIKTRGQQVTLRCSSQSGHNTVSWYQQALGQGPQFIFQYYREEENGRGNFPPRFSGLQFPNYSSELNVNALELDDSALYLCASSFEDNQPQHFGDGTRLSIL.

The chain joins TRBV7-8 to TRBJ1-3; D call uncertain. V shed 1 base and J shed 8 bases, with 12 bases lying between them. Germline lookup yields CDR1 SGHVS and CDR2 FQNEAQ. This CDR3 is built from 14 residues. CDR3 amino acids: CASSLGHSRDTIYF. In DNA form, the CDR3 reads TGTGCCAGCAGCTTAGGTCATAGTCGGGACACCATATATTTT. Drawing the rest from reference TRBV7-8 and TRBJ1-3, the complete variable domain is GAGVSQSPRYKVAKRGQDVALRCDPISGHVSLFWYQQALGQGPEFLTYFQNEAQLDKSGLPSDRFFAERPEGSVSTLKIQRTQQEDSAVYLCASSLGHSRDTIYFGEGSWLTVV.

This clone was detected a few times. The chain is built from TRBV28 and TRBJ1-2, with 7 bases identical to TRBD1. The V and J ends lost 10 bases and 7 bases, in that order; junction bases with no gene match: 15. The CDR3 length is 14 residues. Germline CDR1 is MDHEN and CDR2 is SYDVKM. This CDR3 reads CATLLADRASGYTF. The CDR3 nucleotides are TGTGCCACCCTCCTGGCCGACAGGGCCTCTGGCTACACCTTC.

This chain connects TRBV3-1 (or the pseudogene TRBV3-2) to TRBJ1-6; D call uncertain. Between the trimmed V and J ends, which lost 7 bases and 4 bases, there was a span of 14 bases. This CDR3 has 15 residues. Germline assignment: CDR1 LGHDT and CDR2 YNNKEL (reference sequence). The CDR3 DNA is TGTGCCAGCAATAACCAGGACTATTATAATTCACCCCTCCACTTT. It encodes CASNNQDYYNSPLHF.

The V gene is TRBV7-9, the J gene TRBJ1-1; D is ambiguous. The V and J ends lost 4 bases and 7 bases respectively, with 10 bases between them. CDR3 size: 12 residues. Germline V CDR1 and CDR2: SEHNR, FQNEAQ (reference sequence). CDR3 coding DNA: TGTGCCAGCAGCTACGTGCGGGGTGAAGCTTTCTTT. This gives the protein CASSYVRGEAFF.

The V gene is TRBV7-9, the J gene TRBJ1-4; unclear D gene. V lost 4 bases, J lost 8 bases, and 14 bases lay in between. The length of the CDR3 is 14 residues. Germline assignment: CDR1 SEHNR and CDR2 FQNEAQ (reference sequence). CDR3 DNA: TGTGCCAGCAGCTCCGCGGGGTTGTGGGAAAAACTGTTTTTT. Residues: CASSSAGLWEKLFF.

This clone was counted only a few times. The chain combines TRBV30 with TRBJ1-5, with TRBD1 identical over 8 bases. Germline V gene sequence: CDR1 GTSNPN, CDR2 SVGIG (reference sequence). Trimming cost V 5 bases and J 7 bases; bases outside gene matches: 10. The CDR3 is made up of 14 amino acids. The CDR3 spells CAWSHQGTGQPQHF. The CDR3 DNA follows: TGTGCCTGGTCCCACCAGGGGACAGGACAGCCCCAGCATTTT.

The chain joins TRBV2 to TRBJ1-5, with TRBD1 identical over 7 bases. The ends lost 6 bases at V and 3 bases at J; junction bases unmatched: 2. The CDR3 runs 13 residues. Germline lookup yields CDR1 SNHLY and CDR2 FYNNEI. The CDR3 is CASRTGSNQPQHF. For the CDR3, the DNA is TGTGCCAGCAGGACAGGGTCCAATCAGCCCCAGCATTTT. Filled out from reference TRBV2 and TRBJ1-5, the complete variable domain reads EPEVTQTPSHQVTQMGQEVILRCVPISNHLYFYWYRQILGQKVEFLVSFYNNEISEKSEIFDDQFSVERPDGSNFTLKIRSTKLEDSAMYFCASRTGSNQPQHFGDGTRLSIL.

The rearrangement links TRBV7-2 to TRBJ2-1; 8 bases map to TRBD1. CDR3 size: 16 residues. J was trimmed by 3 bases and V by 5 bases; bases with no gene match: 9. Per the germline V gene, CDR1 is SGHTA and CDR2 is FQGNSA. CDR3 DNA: TGTGCCAGCAGCCCCTTGGACAGGGTGGGCTACAATGAGCAGTTCTTC. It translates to CASSPLDRVGYNEQFF. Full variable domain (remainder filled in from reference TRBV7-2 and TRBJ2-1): GAGVSQSPSNKVTEKGKDVELRCDPISGHTALYWYRQSLGQGLEFLIYFQGNSAPDKSGLPSDRFSAERTGGSVSTLTIQRTQQEDSAVYLCASSPLDRVGYNEQFFGPGTRLTVL.

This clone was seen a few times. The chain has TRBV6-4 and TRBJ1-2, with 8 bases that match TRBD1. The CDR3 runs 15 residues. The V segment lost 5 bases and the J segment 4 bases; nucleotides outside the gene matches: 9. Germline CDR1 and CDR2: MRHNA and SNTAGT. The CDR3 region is CASSPDRAIGYGYTF. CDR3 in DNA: TGTGCCAGCAGTCCGGACAGGGCGATTGGCTATGGCTACACCTTC.

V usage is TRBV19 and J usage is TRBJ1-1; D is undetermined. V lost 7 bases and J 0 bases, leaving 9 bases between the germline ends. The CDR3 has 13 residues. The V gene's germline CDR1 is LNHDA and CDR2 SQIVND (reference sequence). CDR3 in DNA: TGTGCCAGTATTGGGCAGTTGAACACTGAAGCTTTCTTT. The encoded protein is CASIGQLNTEAFF.

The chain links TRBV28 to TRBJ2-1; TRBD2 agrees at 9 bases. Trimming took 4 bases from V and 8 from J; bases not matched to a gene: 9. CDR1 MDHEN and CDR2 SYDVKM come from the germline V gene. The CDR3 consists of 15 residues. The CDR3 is CASSSRASGNYEQFF. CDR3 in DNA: TGTGCCAGCAGTTCAAGGGCTAGCGGGAACTATGAGCAGTTCTTC.

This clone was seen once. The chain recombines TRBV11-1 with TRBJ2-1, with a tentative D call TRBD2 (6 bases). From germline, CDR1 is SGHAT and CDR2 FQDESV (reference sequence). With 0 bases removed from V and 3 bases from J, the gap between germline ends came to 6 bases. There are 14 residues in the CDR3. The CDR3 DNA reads TGTGCCAGCAGCTTAGCGGGAGGCTACAATGAGCAGTTCTTC. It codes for CASSLAGGYNEQFF.

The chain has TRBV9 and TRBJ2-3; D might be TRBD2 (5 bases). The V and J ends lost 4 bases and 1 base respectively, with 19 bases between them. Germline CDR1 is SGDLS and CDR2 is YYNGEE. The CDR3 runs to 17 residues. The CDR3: CASSPRSWERGTDTQYF. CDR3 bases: TGTGCCAGCAGCCCCCGTAGCTGGGAGAGGGGCACAGATACGCAGTATTTT.

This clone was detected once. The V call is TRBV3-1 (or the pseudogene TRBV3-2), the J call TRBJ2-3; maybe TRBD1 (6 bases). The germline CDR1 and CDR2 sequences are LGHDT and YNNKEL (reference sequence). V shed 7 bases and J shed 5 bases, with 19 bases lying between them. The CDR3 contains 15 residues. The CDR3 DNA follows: TGTGCCAGCAACCGAGGACAGAATACCAGAGATACGCAGTATTTT. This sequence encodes CASNRGQNTRDTQYF.

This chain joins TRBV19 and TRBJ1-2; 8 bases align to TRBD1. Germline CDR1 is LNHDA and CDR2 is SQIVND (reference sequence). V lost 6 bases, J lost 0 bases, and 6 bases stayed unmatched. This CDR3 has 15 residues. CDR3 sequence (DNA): TGTGCCAGTAGCCGGACAGGGTTTGCTAACTATGGCTACACCTTC. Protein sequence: CASSRTGFANYGYTF.

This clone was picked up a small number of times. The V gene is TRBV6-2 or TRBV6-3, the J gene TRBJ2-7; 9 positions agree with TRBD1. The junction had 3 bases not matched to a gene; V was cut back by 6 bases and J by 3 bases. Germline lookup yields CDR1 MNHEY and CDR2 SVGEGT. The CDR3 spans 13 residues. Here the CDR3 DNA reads TGTGCCAGCAGCCGGGGACAGGGCTACGAGCAGTACTTC. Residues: CASSRGQGYEQYF.

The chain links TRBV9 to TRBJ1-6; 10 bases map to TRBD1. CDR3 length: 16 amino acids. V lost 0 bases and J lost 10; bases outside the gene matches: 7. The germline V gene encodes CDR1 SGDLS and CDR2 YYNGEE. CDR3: CASSVGGTGEGSPLHF. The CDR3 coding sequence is TGTGCCAGCAGCGTAGGGGGGACAGGGGAAGGATCACCCCTCCACTTT.

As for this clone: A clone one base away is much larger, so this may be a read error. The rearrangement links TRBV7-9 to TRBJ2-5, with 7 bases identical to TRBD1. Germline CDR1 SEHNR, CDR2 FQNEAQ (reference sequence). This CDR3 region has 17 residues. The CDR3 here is CANSLVRTGQRGETQYF. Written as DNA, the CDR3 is TGTGCCAACAGCTTAGTGCGGACGGGACAGAGGGGAGAGACCCAGTACTTC.

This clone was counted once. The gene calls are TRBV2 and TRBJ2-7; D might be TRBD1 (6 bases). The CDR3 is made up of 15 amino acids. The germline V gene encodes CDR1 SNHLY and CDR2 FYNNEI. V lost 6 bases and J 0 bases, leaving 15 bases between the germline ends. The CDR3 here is CASSQPGGSSYEQYF. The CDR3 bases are TGTGCCAGCAGCCAACCTGGGGGCAGCTCCTACGAGCAGTACTTC.

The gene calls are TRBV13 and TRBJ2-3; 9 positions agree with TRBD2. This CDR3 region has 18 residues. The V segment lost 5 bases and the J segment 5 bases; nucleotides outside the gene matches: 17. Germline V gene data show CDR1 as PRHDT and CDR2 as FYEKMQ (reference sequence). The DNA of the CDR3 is TGTGCCAGCAGCACTAGTACCACCCTCGGTAGCGGGAGAGATACGCAGTATTTT. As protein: CASSTSTTLGSGRDTQYF.

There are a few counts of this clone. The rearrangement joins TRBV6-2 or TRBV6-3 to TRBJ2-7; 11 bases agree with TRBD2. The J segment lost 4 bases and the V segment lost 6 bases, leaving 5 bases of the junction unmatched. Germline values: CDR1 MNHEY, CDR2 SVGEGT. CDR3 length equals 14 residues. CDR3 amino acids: CASSRTSGSYEQYF. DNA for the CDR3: TGTGCCAGCAGCCGAACTAGCGGGAGTTACGAGCAGTACTTC.

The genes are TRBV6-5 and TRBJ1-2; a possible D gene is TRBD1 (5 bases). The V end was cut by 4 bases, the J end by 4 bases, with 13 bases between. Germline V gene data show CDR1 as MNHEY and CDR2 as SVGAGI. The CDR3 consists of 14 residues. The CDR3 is CASSFRSRVYGYTF. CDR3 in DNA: TGTGCCAGCAGTTTCCGATCCAGGGTCTATGGCTACACCTTC.

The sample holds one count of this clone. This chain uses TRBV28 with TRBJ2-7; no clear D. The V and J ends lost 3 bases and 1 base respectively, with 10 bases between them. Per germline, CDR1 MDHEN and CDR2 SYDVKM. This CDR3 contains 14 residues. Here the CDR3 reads CASSFVQSSYEQYF. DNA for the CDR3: TGTGCCAGCAGTTTCGTTCAGTCATCCTACGAGCAGTACTTC.

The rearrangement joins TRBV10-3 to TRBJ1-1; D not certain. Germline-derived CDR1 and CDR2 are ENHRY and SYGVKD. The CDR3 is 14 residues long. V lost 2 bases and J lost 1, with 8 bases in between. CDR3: CAISEGQANTEAFF. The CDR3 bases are TGTGCCATCAGTGAGGGGCAGGCGAACACTGAAGCTTTCTTT.